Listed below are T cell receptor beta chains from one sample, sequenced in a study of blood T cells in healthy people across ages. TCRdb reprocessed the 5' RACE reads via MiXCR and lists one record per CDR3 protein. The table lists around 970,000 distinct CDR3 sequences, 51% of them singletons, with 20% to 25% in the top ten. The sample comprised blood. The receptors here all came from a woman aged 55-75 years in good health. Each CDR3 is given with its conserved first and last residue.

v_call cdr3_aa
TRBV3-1 CASSPQRDSAGYTF
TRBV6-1 CASSEPGGPAYNEQFF
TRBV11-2 CASRSPGGGRSTDTQYF
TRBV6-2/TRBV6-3 CASSYWGTNTEAFF
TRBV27 CASSLLQFGGTEKLFF
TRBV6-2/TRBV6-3 CASSYRQGSSYNEQFF
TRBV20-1 CSAIMDPSSYNEQFF
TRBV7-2 CASSLAAGNYNEKLFF
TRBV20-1 CSARDDGGDTEAFF
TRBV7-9 CASSFSPSVDEQYF
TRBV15 CATSRRETNSDTQYF
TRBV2 CASGESRASGTYTQYF
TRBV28 CASSGVKELYEQYF
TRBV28 CASSPGNNEQFF
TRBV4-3 CASSQLTMDRYSPNVLTF
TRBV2 CASSRQTLYSYEQYF
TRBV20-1 CSARVAGTESYEQYF
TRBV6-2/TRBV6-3 CASSLRYNALQQYF
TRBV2 CASRPLTLAKNIQYF
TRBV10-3 CAISDPGTGRDTQYF
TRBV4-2 CASSQDQGTGTVLYEQFF
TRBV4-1 CASSQDLQLKQYF
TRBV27 CATMSWDRRNSGANVLTF
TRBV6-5 CASRIGGDQPQHF
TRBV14 CASSQEPYSGRYNEQYF
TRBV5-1 CASSFTYPGANVLTF
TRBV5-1 CASSLEGSVTDTQYF
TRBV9 CASSVGRTRNGEQYF
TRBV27 CASSPLTTRPTDTQYF